What follows are 6 T cell receptor beta chains derived from one specimen sequenced in a study of blood T cells in healthy people across ages. Sample-barcoded 5' priming and a J-beta primer mix drove a second PCR of about 7 to 11 cycles. TCRdb recomputed calls from the 5' RACE reads with MiXCR, one row per CDR3 protein. This sample has fewer than 2 million distinct CDR3 sequences, with more than 35% found just once. Input material: blood. The receptors stem from a human donor in good health.

V usage is TRBV6-1 and J usage is TRBJ1-1; D gene ambiguous. V was pared by 8 bases and J by 8 bases, with 18 bases between. The CDR3 is made up of 13 amino acids. CDR1 is MNHNS, CDR2 SASEGT, per germline. The CDR3 DNA reads TGTGCCAGCCTTTTGATAACCATAGGAGAAGCTTTCTTT. Its translation: CASLLITIGEAFF.

V usage is TRBV5-6 and J usage is TRBJ1-1; TRBD1 matches 7 bases. Germline-derived CDR1 and CDR2 are SGHDT and YYEEEE. This CDR3 has 16 amino acids. The V gene end was trimmed by 4 bases and the J gene end by 0 bases; junction bases not matched to a gene: 9. CDR3 DNA: TGTGCCAGCAGCCTTATTGGGGACAGCGTGAACACTGAAGCTTTCTTT. It specifies CASSLIGDSVNTEAFF.

The chain links TRBV20-1 to TRBJ2-1; 10 bases are shared with TRBD1. The germline gives CDR1 DFQATT, CDR2 SNEGSKA (reference sequence). The CDR3 is made up of 17 amino acids. J gave up 2 bases and V 3 bases, and 10 bases lay outside the gene matches. The CDR3, as DNA: TGCAGTGCTAGCCCCAAGGACAGGGGGGACCCCTACAATGAGCAGTTCTTC. Translated: CSASPKDRGDPYNEQFF.

This clonotype has a handful of counts. This sequence joins TRBV10-3 and TRBJ2-1, with a weak D call TRBD2 (6 bases). Germline V gene lookup returns CDR1 ENHRY and CDR2 SYGVKD. The CDR3 runs 16 residues. Trimming left V 2 bases short and J 6 bases short, with 17 bases between. This chain's CDR3 is CAISEPRIGRSNEQFF. In nucleotides, the CDR3 is TGTGCCATCAGTGAGCCGCGTATAGGGAGGTCCAATGAGCAGTTCTTC.

This clonotype has more than one count but fewer than ten. The rearrangement joins TRBV7-2 to TRBJ2-4, with 10 bases fitting TRBD1. The J call is doubtful: the DNA matches TRBJ2-7 better. The CDR3 length is 16 residues. Germline V gene sequence: CDR1 SGHTA, CDR2 FQGNSA. The CDR3 region has the DNA TGTGCCAGCAGCCCCTCGACAGGGGGCGTGTTAGACGAGCAGTACTTC. Translated, it gives CASSPSTGGVLDEQYF.

This clonotype has a handful of counts. The chain links TRBV24-1 to TRBJ2-1; 9 bases are shared with TRBD2. Unmatched junction bases numbered 3, after V lost 1 base and J lost 3 bases. The CDR3 extends over 16 amino acids. From germline, CDR1 is KGHDR and CDR2 SFDVKD. CDR3 region: CATSDLAGGNYNEQFF. CDR3 DNA sequence: TGTGCCACCAGTGATTTAGCGGGGGGTAACTACAATGAGCAGTTCTTC.